The 18 T cell receptor beta chains in this list originate from one sample, sequenced in a study of blood T cell repertoires in COVID-19. Produced via immunoSEQ multiplex PCR; TCRdb's table is partial and in-frame only. The data show around 170,000 clones, more than 70% seen once. The specimen sequenced was PBMCs or T cells enriched from blood (not recorded which). These receptors came from a woman aged 30 to 39 who had recovered from COVID-19.

The chain links TRBV7-9 to TRBJ2-1, with TRBD2 identical over 15 bases. With V trimmed by 2 bases and J by 1 base, 6 bases remained unmatched. Per the germline V gene, CDR1 is SEHNR and CDR2 is FQNEAQ (reference sequence). The CDR3 has 19 residues. The CDR3 bases are TGTGCCAGCAGCTTAATTGGGACTAGCGGGAGGATGTCCTACAATGAGCAGTTCTTC. Its protein is CASSLIGTSGRMSYNEQFF.

The chain has TRBV7-9 and TRBJ2-3; 8 bases line up with TRBD2. With 6 bases clipped from V and 0 bases from J, the junction kept 11 bases outside the gene matches. CDR3 size: 17 residues. Germline values: CDR1 SEHNR, CDR2 FQNEAQ (reference sequence). CDR3 sequence: CASRVDPGLASTDTQYF. CDR3 sequence (DNA): TGTGCCAGCAGGGTAGACCCCGGACTAGCCAGCACAGATACGCAGTATTTT.

The gene calls are TRBV29-1 and TRBJ2-1; D ambiguous. The germline CDR1 and CDR2 sequences are SQVTM and ANQGSEA. Trimming pared 0 bases from V and 0 bases from J, leaving 9 bases between. The CDR3 has 15 residues. The CDR3 loop is CSVEETTTSYNEQFF. The CDR3 nucleotides read TGCAGCGTTGAAGAAACAACTACCTCCTACAATGAGCAGTTCTTC.

V and J are TRBV7-9 and TRBJ2-7, with 10 bases matching TRBD1. The germline V gene has CDR1 SEHNR and CDR2 FQNEAQ (reference sequence). The CDR3 runs 15 residues. V was clipped by 0 bases and J by 2 bases; unmatched bases: 1. This chain's CDR3 is CASSLAGQGAYEQYF. The CDR3 nucleotides are TGTGCCAGCAGCTTAGCCGGACAGGGGGCCTACGAGCAGTACTTC.

The CDR3 DNA reads as TGTGCCAGCAGTGATTCATTGACAGGGGGCGAGCAGTACTTC. It translates to CASSDSLTGGEQYF. This chain links TRBV6-1 with TRBJ2-7; 9 bases line up with TRBD1. Germline CDR1 is MNHNS and CDR2 is SASEGT. V trimming: 3 bases; J trimming: 6 bases; junction bases outside the gene matches: 6. The CDR3 consists of 14 residues.

CDR3 sequence reads: CASSPTGGQGETQYF. The CDR3 DNA reads as TGTGCCAGCAGCCCGACAGGGGGCCAAGGGGAGACCCAGTACTTC. This rearrangement joins TRBV5-6 to TRBJ2-5; 10 nucleotides align to TRBD1. V lost 4 bases to trimming and J lost 5 bases; unmatched junction nucleotides: 8. Germline V CDR1 and CDR2: SGHDT, YYEEEE. This CDR3 contains 15 residues.

The V call is TRBV5-8, the J call TRBJ2-1, with TRBD1 matching over 7 bases. CDR3 length equals 15 residues. Trimming took 4 bases from V and 9 from J; bases not matched to a gene: 13. The germline V gene encodes CDR1 SGHTS and CDR2 YDEGEE. CDR3 region: CASSPTGTPFGEQFF. The CDR3 DNA reads as TGTGCCAGCAGCCCGACAGGGACCCCCTTTGGTGAGCAGTTCTTC.

The chain links TRBV5-1 to TRBJ2-7; D is ambiguous. The CDR3 loop spans 13 amino acids. Trimming left V 0 bases short and J 3 bases short, with 7 bases between. Germline V gene data show CDR1 as SGHRS and CDR2 as YFSETQ. CDR3 sequence reads: CASSLETNYEQYF. The DNA for the CDR3 is TGCGCCAGCAGCTTGGAAACTAACTACGAGCAGTACTTC.

The J gene is TRBJ2-7, the V gene TRBV5-8, with D tentatively TRBD2 (5 bases). V dropped 1 base and J dropped 1 base, with 12 bases sitting between them. From germline, CDR1 is SGHTS and CDR2 YDEGEE. The CDR3 is made up of 15 amino acids. CDR3 in amino acids: CASSLTTAGSYEQYF. CDR3 nucleotide sequence: TGTGCCAGCAGCTTGACCACGGCGGGTTCCTACGAGCAGTACTTC.

This clone was observed a handful of times. CDR3 sequence reads: CASSTRLAGGLFF. CDR3 in DNA: TGCGCCAGCAGCACCCGACTAGCGGGAGGATTGTTCTTC. The rearrangement links TRBV5-1 to TRBJ2-1, with 13 nucleotides matching TRBD2. Unmatched junction bases numbered 7, after V lost 4 bases and J lost 15 bases. CDR1 and CDR2 from the germline V gene are SGHRS and YFSETQ. The CDR3 has 13 amino acids.

The rearrangement uses TRBV7-3 and TRBJ2-2, with a tentative D call TRBD2 (6 bases). CDR1 SGHTA and CDR2 FQGTGA come from the germline V gene. The CDR3 runs to 15 residues. The ends were cut back, 3 bases at V and 10 bases at J, with 18 bases in the middle. The CDR3 DNA is TGTGCCAGCAGCTTGGGACTGGGCCAATACGCGGAGCTGTTTTTT. Its protein product is CASSLGLGQYAELFF.

Written as DNA, the CDR3 is TGTGCCACCAGCTTGGGACTTAGCACAGATACGCAGTATTTT. Residues: CATSLGLSTDTQYF. The rearrangement links TRBV15 to TRBJ2-3; a possible D gene is TRBD2 (6 bases). The CDR3 loop spans 14 amino acids. CDR1 LNHNV and CDR2 YYDKDF come from the germline V gene (reference sequence). V dropped 5 bases and J dropped 0 bases, with 9 bases sitting between them. Filled out from reference TRBV15 and TRBJ2-3, the complete variable domain reads DAMVIQNPRYQVTQFGKPVTLSCSQTLNHNVMYWYQQKSSQAPKLLFHYYDKDFNNEADTPDNFQSRRPNTSFCFLDIRSPGLGDTAMYLCATSLGLSTDTQYFGPGTRLTVL.

V gene TRBV3-1 (or the pseudogene TRBV3-2) combines with J gene TRBJ2-7, with TRBD2 matching over 8 bases. V dropped 1 base and J dropped 6; count of bases not matched to a gene: 8. The CDR3 has 15 residues. Germline CDR1 LGHDT, CDR2 YNNKEL (reference sequence). CDR3 DNA: TGTGCCAGCAGCCAAGGGGGGACTAGAACCTCCGAGCAGTACTTC. Protein sequence: CASSQGGTRTSEQYF.

The J gene is TRBJ2-3, the V gene TRBV11-2, with 13 positions matching TRBD2. The junction had 13 bases not matched to a gene; V was cut back by 5 bases and J by 8 bases. Per the germline V gene, CDR1 is SGHAT and CDR2 is FQNNGV. The CDR3 length is 17 residues. The CDR3 DNA reads TGTGCCAGCAGCCTTGAATGGACTAGCGGGAGATTGGGTACGCAGTATTTT. Translating it yields CASSLEWTSGRLGTQYF.

The V call is TRBV5-4, the J call TRBJ1-2, with a possible D match to TRBD1 (5 bases). The germline gives CDR1 SGHNT, CDR2 YYREEE (reference sequence). Trimming pared 4 bases from V and 8 bases from J, leaving 24 bases between. CDR3 size: 16 residues. The CDR3 loop is CASSPPGGGGGWGYTF. DNA for the CDR3: TGTGCCAGCAGCCCCCCAGGTGGGGGGGGAGGTTGGGGCTACACCTTC. The full variable domain, with the rest looked up from reference TRBV5-4 and TRBJ1-2, is ETGVTQSPTHLIKTRGQQVTLRCSSQSGHNTVSWYQQALGQGPQFIFQYYREEENGRGNFPPRFSGLQFPNYSSELNVNALELDDSALYLCASSPPGGGGGWGYTFGSGTRLTVV.

The chain has TRBV20-1 and TRBJ2-7, with 10 positions matching TRBD1. The CDR3 is 16 amino acids. Germline V gene sequence: CDR1 DFQATT, CDR2 SNEGSKA (reference sequence). The V segment lost 3 bases and the J segment 3 bases; nucleotides outside the gene matches: 11. CDR3 in DNA: TGCAGTGCTAGTCGGGACAGGGGATTTGGGGGCTACGAGCAGTACTTC. Protein: CSASRDRGFGGYEQYF.

The chain has TRBV9 and TRBJ2-5; 8 bases match TRBD2. Germline V lookup: CDR1 SGDLS, CDR2 YYNGEE. The ends lost 8 bases at V and 1 base at J; junction bases unmatched: 7. This CDR3 has 14 amino acids. The CDR3 reads CARLAGNLQETQYF. The CDR3 DNA sequence: TGTGCCAGATTAGCGGGAAACCTCCAAGAGACCCAGTACTTC.

V and J are TRBV19 and TRBJ1-2, with TRBD1 matching over 10 bases. The CDR3 has 13 amino acids. With V trimmed by 8 bases and J by 7 bases, 7 bases remained unmatched. The germline CDR1 and CDR2 sequences are LNHDA and SQIVND (reference sequence). The CDR3 here is CASGGQGTGGYTF. CDR3 bases: TGTGCCAGTGGGGGACAGGGGACGGGTGGCTACACCTTC.